These T cell receptor beta chains were read from a single sample in a study of long-term antiretroviral therapy in people with HIV. Profiling relied on immunoSEQ multiplex PCR, and the TCRdb table lists in-frame clones only, not all of them. This table has some 15,000 clones, approximately 90% appearing once. The input for sequencing was unsorted PBMCs, taken 2.1 years after starting antiretroviral therapy. The receptors derive from a woman aged 40 to 50 with HIV. Each CDR3 is given with its conserved first and last residue. A D gene is named only where the DNA matches it firmly. Size is stated for part of the rows, as once, few or many counts, or as a class when the clone is expanded.

clone size: -; V gene: TRBV5-4; J gene: TRBJ1-6; D gene: -; CDR3 protein: CASSIAGSSYNSPLHF; CDR3 DNA: TGTGCCAGCAGCATTGCGGGGAGCTCCTATAATTCACCCCTCCACTTT
clone size: few; V gene: TRBV13; J gene: TRBJ1-6; D gene: -; CDR3 protein: CASSLDAHSPLHF; CDR3 DNA: TGTGCCAGCAGCTTAGACGCCCATTCACCCCTCCACTTT
clone size: -; V gene: TRBV10-1; J gene: TRBJ1-1; D gene: TRBD1; CDR3 protein: CASSPGQGKGNTEAFF; CDR3 DNA: TGCGCCAGCAGTCCCGGACAGGGCAAGGGGAACACTGAAGCTTTCTTT
clone size: -; V gene: TRBV4-1; J gene: TRBJ1-4; D gene: TRBD1; CDR3 protein: CASSQGQGGEEKLFF; CDR3 DNA: TGCGCCAGCAGCCAAGGACAGGGCGGGGAAGAAAAACTGTTTTTT
clone size: -; V gene: TRBV30; J gene: TRBJ1-2; D gene: TRBD1; CDR3 protein: CAWSGTGDSGYTF; CDR3 DNA: TGTGCCTGGAGCGGGACAGGGGACAGTGGCTACACCTTC
clone size: -; V gene: TRBV27; J gene: TRBJ1-6; D gene: -; CDR3 protein: CASSLRRVDNSPLHF; CDR3 DNA: TGTGCCAGCAGTTTGCGCAGGGTAGATAATTCACCCCTCCACTTT
clone size: once; V gene: TRBV6-1; J gene: TRBJ1-1; D gene: TRBD1; CDR3 protein: CASSSRGLNTEAFF; CDR3 DNA: TGTGCCAGCAGTTCCAGGGGGCTTAACACTGAAGCTTTCTTT
clone size: -; V gene: TRBV7-6; J gene: TRBJ2-7; D gene: -; CDR3 protein: CASSLASDSSYEQYF; CDR3 DNA: TGTGCCAGCAGCTTAGCGTCGGACAGTTCCTACGAGCAGTACTTC
clone size: -; V gene: TRBV4-3; J gene: TRBJ2-7; D gene: TRBD1; CDR3 protein: CASSYSGTGERYEQYF; CDR3 DNA: TGCGCCAGCAGCTACTCCGGGACAGGGGAACGCTACGAGCAGTACTTC
clone size: -; V gene: TRBV6-6; J gene: TRBJ1-2; D gene: -; CDR3 protein: CASSHPGTGDYGYTF; CDR3 DNA: TGTGCCAGCAGCCACCCCGGGACTGGGGACTATGGCTACACCTTC
clone size: -; V gene: TRBV7-9; J gene: TRBJ2-1; D gene: TRBD2; CDR3 protein: CASSSGTNLYNEQFF; CDR3 DNA: TGTGCCAGCAGCTCTGGGACTAACCTATACAATGAGCAGTTCTTC
clone size: -; V gene: TRBV9; J gene: TRBJ2-3; D gene: -; CDR3 protein: CASSVVGGSGNTQYF; CDR3 DNA: TGTGCCAGCAGCGTAGTGGGAGGTTCGGGGAATACGCAGTATTTT
clone size: -; V gene: TRBV29-1; J gene: TRBJ2-1; D gene: TRBD2; CDR3 protein: CSVEDPGTSGDNEQFF; CDR3 DNA: TGCAGCGTTGAAGATCCCGGGACTAGCGGCGACAATGAGCAGTTCTTC
clone size: -; V gene: TRBV5-1; J gene: TRBJ1-5; D gene: -; CDR3 protein: CASSLTPGQQQPQHF; CDR3 DNA: TGCGCCAGCAGCTTAACTCCAGGGCAACAGCAGCCCCAGCATTTT